This T cell receptor (beta chain) was observed in a study of blood T cell repertoires in COVID-19. Study overall: PBMCs, B-cell-depleted T cells, or T cells provided the cDNA or gDNA that made up the material.

In germline, CDR1 is KGHSH, CDR2 LQKENI. There are 15 residues in the CDR3. Trimming cost V 6 bases and J 0 bases, with 13 bases left between them. Methods used by the authors: Amplification from reference gene primers served as the basis for estimated nucleated cell counts. Sequenced by immunoSEQ multiplex PCR; TCRdb stores in-frame clones only, minus some. V and J calls and clone size follow that table, whereas D and trimming were derived from the DNA. The data contain 40,000 to 45,000 clones, about nine tenths of them seen just once; the ten biggest clones take up around a fifth. The V call is TRBV18, the J call TRBJ2-3, with D maybe TRBD2 (6 bases). Sequencing used peripheral blood. This TCR was recovered from a man aged 45-65 years with active COVID-19. CDR3 loop: CASSPRETSTDTQYF. The CDR3 bases are TGTGCCAGCTCTCCCCGGGAGACTAGCACAGATACGCAGTATTTT.